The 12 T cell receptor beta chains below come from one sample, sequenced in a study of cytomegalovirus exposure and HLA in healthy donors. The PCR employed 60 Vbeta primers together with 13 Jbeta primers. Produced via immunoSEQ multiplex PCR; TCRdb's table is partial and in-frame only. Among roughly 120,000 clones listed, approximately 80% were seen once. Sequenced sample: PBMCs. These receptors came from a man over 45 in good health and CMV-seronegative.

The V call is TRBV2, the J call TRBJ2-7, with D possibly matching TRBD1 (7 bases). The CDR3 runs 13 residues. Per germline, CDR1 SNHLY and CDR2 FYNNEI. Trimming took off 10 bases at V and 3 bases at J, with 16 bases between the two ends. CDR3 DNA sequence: TGTGCCACCGCGGGACAGCTAGTCTACGAGCAGTACTTC. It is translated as CATAGQLVYEQYF. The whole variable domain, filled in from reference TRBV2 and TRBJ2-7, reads EPEVTQTPSHQVTQMGQEVILRCVPISNHLYFYWYRQILGQKVEFLVSFYNNEISEKSEIFDDQFSVERPDGSNFTLKIRSTKLEDSAMYFCATAGQLVYEQYFGPGTRLTVT.

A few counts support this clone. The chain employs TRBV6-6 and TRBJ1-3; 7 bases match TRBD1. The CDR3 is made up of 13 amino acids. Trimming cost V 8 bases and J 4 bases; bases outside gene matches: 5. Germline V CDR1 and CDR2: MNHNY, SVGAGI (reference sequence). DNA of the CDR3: TGTGCCAGCCTCGGGACAGTAGGAAACACCATATATTTT. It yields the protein CASLGTVGNTIYF.

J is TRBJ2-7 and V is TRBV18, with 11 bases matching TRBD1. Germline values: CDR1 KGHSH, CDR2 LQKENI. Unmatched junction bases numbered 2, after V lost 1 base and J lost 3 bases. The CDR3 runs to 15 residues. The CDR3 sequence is CASSPLGQGVYEQYF. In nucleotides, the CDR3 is TGTGCCAGCTCACCACTGGGACAGGGGGTCTACGAGCAGTACTTC.

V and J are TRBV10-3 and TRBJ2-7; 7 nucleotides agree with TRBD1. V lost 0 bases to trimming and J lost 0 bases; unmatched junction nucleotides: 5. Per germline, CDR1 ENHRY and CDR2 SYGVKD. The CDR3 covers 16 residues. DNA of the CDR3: TGTGCCATCAGTGAGTCTTGGGGACAGAGCTCCTACGAGCAGTACTTC. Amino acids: CAISESWGQSSYEQYF.

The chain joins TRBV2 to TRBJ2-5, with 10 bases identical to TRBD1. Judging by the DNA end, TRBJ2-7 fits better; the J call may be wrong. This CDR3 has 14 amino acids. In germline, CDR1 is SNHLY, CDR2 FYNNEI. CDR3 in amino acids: CASGTGEGLYEQYF. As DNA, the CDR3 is TGTGCCAGCGGGACAGGGGAGGGTCTATACGAGCAGTACTTC.

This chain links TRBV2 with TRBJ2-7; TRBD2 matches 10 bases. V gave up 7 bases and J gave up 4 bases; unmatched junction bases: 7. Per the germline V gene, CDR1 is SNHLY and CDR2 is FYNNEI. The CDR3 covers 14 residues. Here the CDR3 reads CASKREREGYEQYF. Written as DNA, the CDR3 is TGTGCCAGCAAACGGGAGCGGGAGGGGTACGAGCAGTACTTC.

The CDR3 is CASSQELIGELFF. For the CDR3, the DNA is TGTGCCAGCAGCCAGGAGTTGATAGGGGAGCTGTTTTTT. The chain carries TRBV4-2 and TRBJ2-2; D gene unclear. This CDR3 contains 13 residues. Per the germline V gene, CDR1 is LGHNA and CDR2 is YNFKEQ. Trimming took off 3 bases at V and 8 bases at J, with 10 bases between the two ends.

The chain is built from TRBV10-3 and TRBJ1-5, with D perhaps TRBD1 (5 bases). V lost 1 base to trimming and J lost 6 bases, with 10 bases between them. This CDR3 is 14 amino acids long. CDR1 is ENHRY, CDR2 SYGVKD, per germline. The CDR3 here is CAISEYGGIQPQHF. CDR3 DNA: TGTGCCATCAGTGAGTACGGGGGTATTCAGCCCCAGCATTTT.

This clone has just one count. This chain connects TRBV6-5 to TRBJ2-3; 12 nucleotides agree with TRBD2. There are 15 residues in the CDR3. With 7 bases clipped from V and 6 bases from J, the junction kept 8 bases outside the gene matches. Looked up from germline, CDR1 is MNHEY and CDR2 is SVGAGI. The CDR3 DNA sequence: TGTGCCAGCAATACCGGGACTAGCGGGTCTGATACGCAGTATTTT. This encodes CASNTGTSGSDTQYF.

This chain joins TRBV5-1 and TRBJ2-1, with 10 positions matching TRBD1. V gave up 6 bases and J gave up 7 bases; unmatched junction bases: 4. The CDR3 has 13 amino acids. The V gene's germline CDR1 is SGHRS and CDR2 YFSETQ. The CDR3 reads CASTWTGGNEQFF. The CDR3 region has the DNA TGCGCCAGCACCTGGACAGGGGGGAATGAGCAGTTCTTC.

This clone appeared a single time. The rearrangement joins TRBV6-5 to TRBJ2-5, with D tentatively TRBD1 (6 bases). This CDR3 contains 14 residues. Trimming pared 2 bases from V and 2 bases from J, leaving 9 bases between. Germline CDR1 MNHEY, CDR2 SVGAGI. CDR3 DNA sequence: TGTGCCAGCAGTTACGACGGACAGCAAGAGACCCAGTACTTC. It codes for CASSYDGQQETQYF.

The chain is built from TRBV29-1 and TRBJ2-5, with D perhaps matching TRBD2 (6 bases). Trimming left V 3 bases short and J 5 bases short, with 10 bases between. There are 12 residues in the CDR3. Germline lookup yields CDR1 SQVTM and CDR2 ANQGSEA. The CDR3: CSVEDRGETQYF. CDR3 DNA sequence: TGCAGCGTTGAGGATCGGGGGGAGACCCAGTACTTC.